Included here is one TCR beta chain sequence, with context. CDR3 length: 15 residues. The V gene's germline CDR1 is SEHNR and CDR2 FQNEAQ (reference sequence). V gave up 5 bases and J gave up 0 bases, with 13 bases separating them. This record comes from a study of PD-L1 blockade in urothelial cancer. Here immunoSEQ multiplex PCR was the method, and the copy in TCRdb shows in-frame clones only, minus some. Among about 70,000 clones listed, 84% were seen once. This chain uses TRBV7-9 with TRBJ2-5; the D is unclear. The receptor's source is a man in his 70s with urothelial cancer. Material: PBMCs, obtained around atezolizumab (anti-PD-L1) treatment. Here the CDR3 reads CASSPSPANQETQYF. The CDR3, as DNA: TGTGCCAGCAGCCCCAGCCCAGCGAACCAAGAGACCCAGTACTTC.